This T cell receptor beta chain was sequenced during a study of glioma-infiltrating T cells after dendritic cell vaccination. As for the study in general: Autologous tumor lysate-pulsed dendritic cell vaccination was given between the early 2000s and the early 2010s. Points from the study as a whole: Longer survival after dendritic cell vaccination followed higher pretreatment TIL content.

The primer mix had 60 V beta and 13 J beta primers. Produced via immunoSEQ multiplex PCR; TCRdb's table is partial and in-frame only. This sample has roughly 100,000 clones, with roughly 89% found just once. The CDR3 contains 15 residues. The V gene end was trimmed by 5 bases and the J gene end by 1 base; junction bases not matched to a gene: 9. The germline V gene encodes CDR1 SGHRS and CDR2 YFSETQ. Only a few counts were recorded for this clone. No antigen is known for it. Other nucleotide sequences in the sample specify the same CDR3. Time point defined: after dendritic cell vaccination, including at tumor progression/relapse. Blood PBMC samples: pre-vaccination, two weeks post third vaccination, and at tumor progression.

The chain carries TRBV5-1 and TRBJ2-7; 7 bases are shared with TRBD1. The TCR sequence derives from a human donor with glioblastoma. The specimen was blood, collected after dendritic cell vaccination. The CDR3 is CASSSGQPGSYEQYF. CDR3 coding DNA: TGCGCCAGCAGTTCGGGACAGCCCGGGTCCTACGAGCAGTACTTC.